The 3 T cell receptor beta chains in this list originate from one sample, sequenced in a study of cytomegalovirus exposure and HLA in healthy donors (dated by TCRdb to between 2016 and 2019). Receptor amplification or capture employed the immunoSEQ multiplex PCR assay. The source is immuneACCESS, and TCRdb retained only in-frame sequences with V and J called. Part of the clones is not carried over; for the studies checked, unresolved V genes explain less than half of this, and the remainder is unexplained. For this sample there are some 170,000 clones; 86% appear just once. The ten largest account for approximately 2.6% of the sample. The sample comprised PBMCs. The receptors stem from a man aged 18-30 years in good health and CMV-seropositive.

The genes are TRBV7-2 and TRBJ1-2; TRBD1 matches at 8 bases. Looked up from germline, CDR1 is SGHTA and CDR2 is FQGNSA. After removal of 4 bases from V and 8 bases from J, the junction contained 9 bases not matched to a gene. The CDR3 extends over 14 amino acids. The CDR3 DNA reads as TGTGCCAGCAGCTCCCGAGACAGGGGTCACGGCTACACCTTC. It specifies CASSSRDRGHGYTF.

The CDR3 DNA follows: TGTGCCAGCTCACCAAGGTCAGGGGCGGATGAAAAACTGTTTTTT. Translation: CASSPRSGADEKLFF. The chain links TRBV18 to TRBJ1-4; D is possibly TRBD1 (6 bases). The CDR3 has 15 residues. V dropped 2 bases and J dropped 6 bases, with 13 bases sitting between them. Germline assignment: CDR1 KGHSH and CDR2 LQKENI.

The rearrangement joins TRBV4-1 to TRBJ2-3; D unclear. Germline CDR1 reads MGHRA; CDR2 reads YSYEKL. V was pared by 1 base and J by 2 bases, with 7 bases between. This CDR3 comprises 14 residues. CDR3 protein: CASSQVPLTDTQYF. CDR3 nucleotide sequence: TGCGCCAGCAGCCAAGTTCCTCTCACAGATACGCAGTATTTT.